Each of the 26 T cell receptor beta chains below was sequenced from the same sample in a study of T-cell memory formation after mild COVID-19. From the 5' RACE reads, TCRdb called clonotypes with MiXCR, one entry per CDR3 protein. The table has approximately 300,000 distinct CDR3 sequences, approximately 15% seen once; the top ten hold 22%. The sample consisted of PBMCs or a T cell subset sorted from them (not recorded which). The receptor source for this set is a man between 18 and 35 years old who had mild COVID-19 (a few samples of this study predate the infection). Cell type and time point are not known.

This clonotype has more than one count but fewer than ten. V and J are TRBV12-3 or TRBV12-4 and TRBJ1-1; no reliable D call. The ends were cut back, 5 bases at V and 2 bases at J, with 18 bases in the middle. The CDR3 sequence is 16 residues long. Here the CDR3 DNA reads TGTGCCAGCAGTCAGCGGCCTACCCTCCTTAACACTGAAGCTTTCTTT. Translated: CASSQRPTLLNTEAFF.

The chain uses TRBV7-9 and TRBJ2-3; 7 bases align to TRBD2. Germline V lookup: CDR1 SEHNR, CDR2 FQNEAQ (reference sequence). Losses at the gene ends were 2 bases for V and 2 bases for J; bases not matched to a gene: 4. The CDR3 has 15 residues. The CDR3 loop is CASSLLAANTDTQYF. The CDR3 bases are TGTGCCAGCAGCTTACTAGCGGCGAACACAGATACGCAGTATTTT.

J is TRBJ2-5 and V is TRBV24-1; perhaps TRBD1 as D (6 bases). This CDR3 is 15 amino acids long. Trimming cost V 3 bases and J 5 bases, with 15 bases left between them. The V gene's germline CDR1 is KGHDR and CDR2 SFDVKD. In nucleotides, the CDR3 is TGTGCCACCAGTGATCCACAGGGTGTTGGGGAGACCCAGTACTTC. Its protein is CATSDPQGVGETQYF.

The rearrangement joins TRBV4-3 to TRBJ2-3; no reliable D call. V was cut by 0 bases and J by 2 bases, with 6 bases left in between. The CDR3 has 14 residues. Per the germline V gene, CDR1 is LGHNA and CDR2 is YSLEER. CDR3 protein: CASSQDGFTDTQYF. The CDR3 coding sequence is TGCGCCAGCAGCCAAGATGGCTTCACAGATACGCAGTATTTT.

The chain has TRBV3-1 and TRBJ2-7, with D unresolved. The CDR3 contains 12 residues. Germline CDR1 is LGHDT and CDR2 is YNNKEL (reference sequence). Trimming left V 4 bases short and J 3 bases short, with 7 bases between. The CDR3 region has the DNA TGTGCCAGCAGCCGCGAACTCTACGAGCAGTACTTC. It specifies CASSRELYEQYF.

The V and J genes are TRBV23-1 and TRBJ2-1, with a tentative D call TRBD1 (6 bases). Being an ORF, TRBV23-1 has a function that is uncertain. The CDR3 has 16 amino acids. Trimming cost V 5 bases and J 1 base, with 15 bases left between them. The CDR3 DNA sequence: TGCGCCAGCAGTTCGATCAGGGGTTTTTCCTACAATGAGCAGTTCTTC. Residues: CASSSIRGFSYNEQFF.

In its sample, this clonotype was seen a few times. The V call is TRBV20-1, the J call TRBJ1-3, with D unresolved. Trimming cost V 4 bases and J 0 bases, with 13 bases left between them. The CDR3 has 15 residues. Germline V gene lookup returns CDR1 DFQATT and CDR2 SNEGSKA (reference sequence). The CDR3 spells CSATDQRNSGNTIYF. CDR3 sequence (DNA): TGCAGTGCTACAGACCAGAGAAACTCTGGAAACACCATATATTTT.

Only a few counts were recorded for this clonotype. The chain uses TRBV7-9 and TRBJ2-5; D gene ambiguous. This CDR3 is built from 13 residues. Germline V gene data show CDR1 as SEHNR and CDR2 as FQNEAQ (reference sequence). V was clipped by 5 bases and J by 5 bases, with 12 bases between them. In DNA form, the CDR3 reads TGTGCCAGCAGCCCCCAGGTAGGGGAGACCCAGTACTTC. This gives the protein CASSPQVGETQYF.

This chain uses TRBV7-6 with TRBJ2-2, with 8 bases matching TRBD2. V gave up 3 bases and J gave up 6 bases; unmatched junction bases: 6. Germline V gene data show CDR1 as SGHVS and CDR2 as FNYEAQ. The CDR3 covers 15 residues. The CDR3 region is CASSLGTRGPGELFF. The CDR3 DNA is TGTGCCAGCAGCTTGGGGACTAGGGGTCCCGGGGAGCTGTTTTTT.

Only a few counts were recorded for this clonotype. The gene calls are TRBV4-2 and TRBJ1-1, with D uncertain. The CDR3 sequence is 15 residues long. Trimming shortened V by 2 bases and J by 1 base, and 11 bases separated the two germline ends. Germline V gene sequence: CDR1 LGHNA, CDR2 YNFKEQ. CDR3 DNA sequence: TGTGCCAGCAGCCAATCCCAAGACGGGAACACTGAAGCTTTCTTT. Residues: CASSQSQDGNTEAFF.

This clonotype turned up a few times. The CDR3 DNA is TGTGCCAGCAGTTCCCAAGGTCGAGATACGCAGTATTTT. This gives the protein CASSSQGRDTQYF. This sequence joins TRBV6-2 or TRBV6-3 and TRBJ2-3; D is uncertain. There are 13 residues in the CDR3. Per germline, CDR1 MNHEY and CDR2 SVGEGT. V lost 4 bases and J 5 bases, leaving 10 bases between the germline ends.

This rearrangement joins TRBV6-1 to TRBJ1-1; D gene unclear. CDR1 and CDR2 from the germline V gene are MNHNS and SASEGT. V was cut by 8 bases and J by 5 bases, with 21 bases left in between. The CDR3 consists of 15 residues. The CDR3, as DNA: TGTGCCAGCTCGGGTTGGGGTAGTTCGGGGACTGAAGCTTTCTTT. It encodes CASSGWGSSGTEAFF.

The chain recombines TRBV7-2 with TRBJ2-7; no reliable D call. CDR1 and CDR2 from the germline V gene are SGHTA and FQGNSA. The CDR3 totals 17 residues. Trimming took off 1 base at V and 0 bases at J, with 16 bases between the two ends. CDR3 protein: CASSLVTGPESSYEQYF. CDR3 DNA: TGTGCCAGCAGCTTAGTGACGGGTCCTGAGAGCTCCTACGAGCAGTACTTC.

This clonotype has a handful of counts. CDR3 residues: CASSRAGEEKLFF. The CDR3 DNA sequence: TGTGCCAGCAGTAGGGCAGGGGAGGAAAAACTGTTTTTT. The chain links TRBV28 to TRBJ1-4; D may be TRBD1 (6 bases). Trimming pared 5 bases from V and 8 bases from J, leaving 12 bases between. Germline loops: CDR1 MDHEN, CDR2 SYDVKM. The CDR3 spans 13 residues.

This chain joins TRBV7-9 and TRBJ2-3, with D perhaps TRBD2 (6 bases). V was trimmed by 1 base and J by 2 bases, leaving 19 bases between them. This CDR3 comprises 18 residues. Germline loops: CDR1 SEHNR, CDR2 FQNEAQ (reference sequence). CDR3 region: CASSLGAGGPLLTDTQYF. The CDR3, as DNA: TGTGCCAGCAGCTTAGGTGCCGGGGGTCCCCTCCTCACAGATACGCAGTATTTT.

The chain combines TRBV12-3 or TRBV12-4 with TRBJ1-3; D call uncertain. The CDR3 has 12 residues. V lost 7 bases, J lost 2 bases, and 6 bases lay in between. The CDR3 DNA follows: TGTGCCAGCACCCTAGCTGGAAACACCATATATTTT. It codes for CASTLAGNTIYF.

The rearrangement uses TRBV6-5 and TRBJ1-1; a possible D gene is TRBD1 (5 bases). The V and J ends lost 5 bases and 4 bases respectively, with 11 bases between them. The germline gives CDR1 MNHEY, CDR2 SVGAGI. This CDR3 contains 13 residues. The CDR3 loop reads CASSQRGGTEAFF. The CDR3 region has the DNA TGTGCCAGCAGTCAACGCGGGGGCACTGAAGCTTTCTTT.

The J gene is TRBJ2-1, the V gene TRBV20-1; 12 bases are a match to TRBD2. The CDR3 is made up of 16 amino acids. After removal of 7 bases from V and 7 bases from J, the junction contained 14 bases not matched to a gene. Germline CDR1 and CDR2: DFQATT and SNEGSKA (reference sequence). In DNA form, the CDR3 reads TGCAGTGTTCCGAAGGTGACTAGCGGGGGTTGGAATGAGCAGTTCTTC. Its translation: CSVPKVTSGGWNEQFF.

This clonotype has a count of ten or more. V is TRBV6-1 and J is TRBJ2-5; the D gene could be TRBD1 or TRBD2 (6 bases each). V shed 1 base and J shed 1 base, with 10 bases lying between them. The CDR3 contains 15 residues. Per germline, CDR1 MNHNS and CDR2 SASEGT. The CDR3 DNA reads TGTGCCAGCAGTGAAGATGGGGGGCTCCAAGAGACCCAGTACTTC. Its translation: CASSEDGGLQETQYF.

The genes are TRBV4-1 and TRBJ2-1; D perhaps matches TRBD2 (6 bases). CDR3 size: 12 residues. Trimming cost V 8 bases and J 5 bases, with 10 bases left between them. Germline CDR1 MGHRA, CDR2 YSYEKL. CDR3 DNA sequence: TGCGCCAGCGGCGGGGTGGACAATGAGCAGTTCTTC. Its translation is CASGGVDNEQFF.

This clonotype was recorded a few times. This CDR3 reads CSAPAGNTGELFF. CDR3 bases: TGCAGTGCCCCTGCGGGAAACACCGGGGAGCTGTTTTTT. The genes are TRBV20-1 and TRBJ2-2; D is perhaps TRBD2 (6 bases). The germline CDR1 and CDR2 sequences are DFQATT and SNEGSKA (reference sequence). The length of the CDR3 is 13 residues. Trimming removed 6 bases at V and 2 bases at J, with 10 bases between.

This sequence joins TRBV11-3 and TRBJ2-1; D could derive from TRBD1 or TRBD2 (6 bases each). Germline lookup yields CDR1 SGHNT and CDR2 YENEEA. The CDR3 sequence is 15 residues long. V lost 3 bases and J lost 6, with 15 bases in between. The CDR3 spells CASSFRGAGFNEQFF. DNA of the CDR3: TGTGCCAGCAGCTTTAGGGGGGCGGGCTTCAATGAGCAGTTCTTC.

This clonotype was picked up a small number of times. This chain uses TRBV4-3 with TRBJ2-3; D is uncertain. Trimming stripped 0 bases from V and 1 base from J, with 11 bases between. Germline V lookup: CDR1 LGHNA, CDR2 YSLEER. The CDR3 totals 16 residues. Written as DNA, the CDR3 is TGCGCCAGCAGCCAAGACCAAGAGACGGGCACAGATACGCAGTATTTT. Protein product: CASSQDQETGTDTQYF.

The chain joins TRBV4-3 to TRBJ2-2, with D unclear. Per the germline V gene, CDR1 is LGHNA and CDR2 is YSLEER. V gave up 0 bases and J gave up 5 bases, with 7 bases separating them. The CDR3 runs 14 residues. CDR3 DNA sequence: TGCGCCAGCAGCCAAGATGGGGATACCGGGGAGCTGTTTTTT. Translation: CASSQDGDTGELFF.

This clonotype has a count of ten or more. The rearrangement joins TRBV6-1 to TRBJ2-3; a possible D gene is TRBD1 (6 bases). The CDR3 runs 14 residues. Trimming pared 3 bases from V and 0 bases from J, leaving 7 bases between. CDR1 is MNHNS, CDR2 SASEGT, per germline. The CDR3 loop is CASSEGHSTDTQYF. DNA of the CDR3: TGTGCCAGCAGTGAGGGACACAGCACAGATACGCAGTATTTT.

The rearrangement uses TRBV2 and TRBJ1-2, with no clear D. The CDR3 extends over 13 amino acids. The ends were cut back, 2 bases at V and 4 bases at J, with 8 bases in the middle. CDR1 and CDR2 (germline): SNHLY, FYNNEI. CDR3 protein: CASSEQEGYGYTF. In DNA form, the CDR3 reads TGTGCCAGCAGTGAACAGGAGGGCTATGGCTACACCTTC.